This entry lists 10 T cell receptor beta chains sequenced from one sample in a study of cytomegalovirus exposure and HLA in healthy donors. Primers included in the PCR were 60 Vbeta and 13 Jbeta primers. This table comes from immunoSEQ multiplex PCR, and its TCRdb copy is limited to in-frame clones, with some not included. The table lists approximately 130,000 clones, 8.5% to 9% of them singletons. Sequencing input: PBMCs. These receptors were collected from a middle-aged woman in good health and CMV-seropositive.

This chain connects TRBV7-9 to TRBJ2-7, with TRBD2 identical over 7 bases. The J segment lost 4 bases and the V segment lost 2 bases, leaving 5 bases of the junction unmatched. The germline V gene encodes CDR1 SEHNR and CDR2 FQNEAQ (reference sequence). The CDR3 extends over 14 amino acids. This CDR3 is CASSLTGEGYEQYF. The DNA for the CDR3 is TGTGCCAGCAGCTTAACGGGGGAGGGGTACGAGCAGTACTTC. Drawing the rest from reference TRBV7-9 and TRBJ2-7, the complete variable domain is DTGVSQNPRHKITKRGQNVTFRCDPISEHNRLYWYRQTLGQGPEFLTYFQNEAQLEKSRLLSDRFSAERPKGSFSTLEIQRTEQGDSAMYLCASSLTGEGYEQYFGPGTRLTVT.

The chain employs TRBV2 and TRBJ2-7; the D gene is possibly TRBD1 (6 bases). CDR1 is SNHLY, CDR2 FYNNEI, per germline. The V gene lost 6 bases and the J gene lost 2 bases, with 11 bases spanning the gap. The CDR3 loop spans 13 amino acids. CDR3 region: CASRRDKPYEQYF. Written as DNA, the CDR3 is TGTGCCAGCAGACGGGACAAACCCTACGAGCAGTACTTC.

This clone was counted only a few times. The chain has TRBV27 and TRBJ2-7; 8 nucleotides match TRBD2. With V trimmed by 4 bases and J by 0 bases, 2 bases remained unmatched. The germline V gene encodes CDR1 MNHEY and CDR2 SMNVEV (reference sequence). CDR3 length: 14 amino acids. The CDR3 is CASSWRGVSYEQYF. For the CDR3, the DNA is TGTGCCAGCAGTTGGCGGGGGGTCTCCTACGAGCAGTACTTC.

This clone was counted only a few times. V is TRBV29-1 and J is TRBJ1-2; D gene uncertain. V gave up 3 bases and J gave up 1 base, with 12 bases separating them. Germline V gene sequence: CDR1 SQVTM, CDR2 ANQGSEA. CDR3 size: 14 residues. The CDR3: CSVEKGGINYGYTF. The CDR3 nucleotides are TGCAGCGTTGAGAAAGGAGGGATTAACTATGGCTACACCTTC.

This chain links TRBV5-4 with TRBJ2-7; TRBD1 aligns across 9 bases. The CDR3 extends over 14 amino acids. The ends lost 1 base at V and 7 bases at J; junction bases unmatched: 6. Germline V CDR1 and CDR2: SGHNT, YYREEE (reference sequence). The CDR3 loop is CASSLRDRAREQYF. The CDR3 DNA follows: TGTGCCAGCAGCTTGAGGGACAGGGCGAGGGAGCAGTACTTC.

This clone was seen only a few times. V usage is TRBV19 and J usage is TRBJ2-5; D is perhaps TRBD2 (6 bases). The DNA end is a closer match to TRBJ2-7, so the J assignment may be wrong. Germline V gene lookup returns CDR1 LNHDA and CDR2 SQIVND (reference sequence). The CDR3 length is 14 residues. The CDR3 nucleotides read TGTGCCAGTAGTATGGGGGGTCCCTCCTACGAGCAGTACTTC. Protein product: CASSMGGPSYEQYF.

This clone has only a few counts. The V and J genes are TRBV5-1 and TRBJ1-2, with a possible D match to TRBD1 (6 bases). Germline CDR1 and CDR2: SGHRS and YFSETQ. V was clipped by 2 bases and J by 4 bases, with 15 bases between them. The CDR3 length is 15 residues. CDR3 protein: CASSFNAQGAYGYTF. For the CDR3, the DNA is TGCGCCAGCAGCTTCAACGCACAGGGTGCCTATGGCTACACCTTC.

This clone has a handful of counts. CDR3 DNA sequence: TGTGCCTTGAGCTGGAACACTGAAGCTTTCTTT. Translation: CALSWNTEAFF. The chain uses TRBV30 and TRBJ1-1; no clear D gene. Germline V gene sequence: CDR1 GTSNPN, CDR2 SVGIG (reference sequence). Trimming took off 7 bases at V and 1 base at J, with 7 bases between the two ends. The CDR3 has 11 residues.

This clone was counted a few times. The chain combines TRBV7-9 with TRBJ2-7, with 7 bases lining up with TRBD2. This CDR3 has 17 residues. From germline, CDR1 is SEHNR and CDR2 FQNEAQ (reference sequence). V lost 7 bases to trimming and J lost 3 bases; unmatched junction nucleotides: 18. The CDR3 here is CASIPAEWAGENYEQYF. In DNA form, the CDR3 reads TGTGCCAGCATCCCCGCCGAATGGGCGGGGGAAAACTACGAGCAGTACTTC.

This clone was recorded a few times. This sequence joins TRBV5-4 and TRBJ1-5; 9 nucleotides match TRBD1. The CDR3 is 15 residues long. Per germline, CDR1 SGHNT and CDR2 YYREEE (reference sequence). V shed 3 bases and J 0 bases; nucleotides not matched to a gene: 1. The CDR3 region is CASSSGQGSNQPQHF. CDR3 sequence (DNA): TGTGCCAGCAGCTCGGGACAGGGTAGCAATCAGCCCCAGCATTTT. The variable domain in full, with the rest retrieved from reference TRBV5-4 and TRBJ1-5, is ETGVTQSPTHLIKTRGQQVTLRCSSQSGHNTVSWYQQALGQGPQFIFQYYREEENGRGNFPPRFSGLQFPNYSSELNVNALELDDSALYLCASSSGQGSNQPQHFGDGTRLSIL.